This T cell receptor (beta chain) stems from a study of blood T cell repertoires in COVID-19. The CDR3 runs to 15 residues. The ends lost 4 bases at V and 3 bases at J; junction bases unmatched: 6. Germline V gene data show CDR1 as SGHDT and CDR2 as YYEEEE. Generated by immunoSEQ multiplex PCR, the TCRdb table keeps only in-frame clones and is missing some. The sample contains 100,000 to 150,000 clones, roughly 88% of which appear only once. The rearrangement joins TRBV5-6 to TRBJ1-1; TRBD1 agrees at 10 bases. The receptor's source is an older man with active COVID-19. The specimen was peripheral blood. The DNA of the CDR3 is TGTGCCAGCAGCCCGGGACAGGGGCCCTACACTGAAGCTTTCTTT. It translates to CASSPGQGPYTEAFF.